This passage covers 9 T cell receptor beta chains from one sample sequenced in a study of blood T cell repertoires in COVID-19. The method was immunoSEQ multiplex PCR; TCRdb's version includes in-frame clones alone and lacks a portion of them. The data show about 100,000 clones, 85% to 90% seen once. The material sequenced was peripheral blood. All receptors come from a human donor in a cohort sampled during active COVID-19.

This chain links TRBV10-3 with TRBJ1-2, with 7 bases that match TRBD1. Trimming at V came to 4 bases and at J to 3 bases, leaving 2 bases not matched to a gene. The CDR3 has 13 residues. In germline, CDR1 is ENHRY, CDR2 SYGVKD. CDR3 in amino acids: CAISVQGYYGYTF. CDR3 coding DNA: TGTGCCATCAGTGTACAGGGGTACTATGGCTACACCTTC.

The rearrangement uses TRBV5-1 and TRBJ1-2, with 9 bases fitting TRBD1. The germline V gene has CDR1 SGHRS and CDR2 YFSETQ. The CDR3 length is 15 residues. The V gene end was trimmed by 4 bases and the J gene end by 8 bases; junction bases not matched to a gene: 12. CDR3 region: CASSVPGTGGAGYTF. In nucleotides, the CDR3 is TGCGCCAGCAGCGTACCAGGAACAGGGGGCGCGGGCTACACCTTC.

This sequence joins TRBV12-2 and TRBJ2-5; the table assigns TRBD1, which was not confirmed against the DNA. TRBV12-2 has pseudogene status. This CDR3 has 15 residues. The CDR3 loop is CASRPFHTGKETQYF. The CDR3 bases are TGTGCAAGTCGCCCCTTCCACACAGGTAAAGAGACCCAGTACTTC.

This sequence joins TRBV7-2 and TRBJ2-3; D might be TRBD2 (5 bases). Germline CDR1 and CDR2: SGHTA and FQGNSA. Trimming cost V 4 bases and J 2 bases, with 10 bases left between them. The CDR3 sequence is 14 residues long. The CDR3 protein is CASSSTGNTDTQYF. In nucleotides, the CDR3 is TGTGCCAGCAGCTCAACGGGAAACACAGATACGCAGTATTTT.

V gene TRBV18 combines with J gene TRBJ2-3, with D maybe TRBD2 (6 bases). The V and J ends lost 4 bases and 3 bases respectively, with 17 bases between them. This CDR3 contains 16 residues. CDR1 is KGHSH and CDR2 is LQKENI in the germline V gene. The CDR3 sequence is CASSLGAQEGTDTQYF. In nucleotides, the CDR3 is TGTGCCAGCTCACTCGGGGCCCAGGAGGGAACAGATACGCAGTATTTT.

V gene TRBV30 combines with J gene TRBJ2-7; D gene unclear. The ends were cut back, 3 bases at V and 2 bases at J, with 14 bases in the middle. This CDR3 comprises 14 residues. Germline assignment: CDR1 GTSNPN and CDR2 SVGIG (reference sequence). CDR3 in amino acids: CAWSDKTKTYEQYF. The DNA of the CDR3 is TGTGCCTGGAGCGACAAGACAAAGACCTACGAGCAGTACTTC.

The gene calls are TRBV4-1 and TRBJ1-4; D is possibly TRBD1 (5 bases). The CDR3 spans 15 residues. V gave up 0 bases and J gave up 6 bases, with 11 bases separating them. CDR1 MGHRA and CDR2 YSYEKL come from the germline V gene. DNA for the CDR3: TGCGCCAGCAGCCAAGAAGGGCAGGGTTATGAAAAACTGTTTTTT. Amino acid sequence: CASSQEGQGYEKLFF.

This clone came up once. The chain recombines TRBV5-8 with TRBJ1-3; D may be TRBD1 (5 bases). Germline CDR1 SGHTS, CDR2 YDEGEE. The CDR3 sequence is 14 residues long. V lost 0 bases to trimming and J lost 1 base, with 5 bases between them. This CDR3 reads CASSLAGSGNTIYF. CDR3 sequence (DNA): TGTGCCAGCAGCTTGGCAGGGTCTGGAAACACCATATATTTT.

The chain links TRBV5-5 to TRBJ2-5; D not resolved. Trimming shortened V by 0 bases and J by 3 bases, and 18 bases separated the two germline ends. The CDR3 is made up of 17 amino acids. CDR1 and CDR2 from the germline V gene are SGHKS and YYEKEE (reference sequence). CDR3: CASSLALYVQVEETQYF. The CDR3, as DNA: TGTGCCAGCAGCTTGGCCTTGTATGTCCAGGTCGAAGAGACCCAGTACTTC. Drawing the rest from reference TRBV5-5 and TRBJ2-5, the complete variable domain is DAGVTQSPTHLIKTRGQQVTLRCSPISGHKSVSWYQQVLGQGPQFIFQYYEKEERGRGNFPDRFSARQFPNYSSELNVNALLLGDSALYLCASSLALYVQVEETQYFGPGTRLLVL.